One sample yielded the 11 T cell receptor beta chains listed below, sequenced in a study of T cell responses to AZD1222 COVID-19 vaccine. TCRdb's copy holds only in-frame clones and misses some; the assay was immunoSEQ multiplex PCR. The data show tens of thousands of clones, over 75% seen once. Sequenced material: peripheral blood, taken on day 0 of AZD1222 vaccination. These receptors were obtained from an adult in good health.

This clone was recorded a few times. This chain joins TRBV28 and TRBJ1-1, with TRBD1 matching 7 bases. The CDR3 extends over 14 amino acids. Germline CDR1 is MDHEN and CDR2 is SYDVKM. V shed 5 bases and J 1 base; nucleotides not matched to a gene: 4. The CDR3 nucleotides are TGTGCCAGCAGTCCTTGGACAGGGAACACTGAAGCTTTCTTT. Amino acid sequence: CASSPWTGNTEAFF.

V gene TRBV2 combines with J gene TRBJ2-1; 9 bases fit TRBD2. V lost 2 bases to trimming and J lost 8 bases; unmatched junction nucleotides: 10. The CDR3 is 16 amino acids. In germline, CDR1 is SNHLY, CDR2 FYNNEI. The DNA for the CDR3 is TGTGCCAGCAGTGAACCCGGGCTAGCGGGAAGCGATGAGCAGTTCTTC. This codes for CASSEPGLAGSDEQFF.

The genes are TRBV9 and TRBJ1-5, with D unresolved. V lost 3 bases and J 0 bases, leaving 7 bases between the germline ends. In germline, CDR1 is SGDLS, CDR2 YYNGEE. CDR3 size: 14 residues. DNA for the CDR3: TGTGCCAGCAGCGGAGGGTATAGCAATCAGCCCCAGCATTTT. Its translation is CASSGGYSNQPQHF.

The chain couples TRBV18 to TRBJ2-2; D is unclear. This CDR3 has 17 residues. Trimming took 0 bases from V and 3 from J, leaving 14 bases between them. The V gene's germline CDR1 is KGHSH and CDR2 LQKENI. The CDR3 DNA sequence: TGTGCCAGCTCACCACCTGTAGGCACTATTGACACCGGGGAGCTGTTTTTT. Protein product: CASSPPVGTIDTGELFF.

This chain uses TRBV6-1 with TRBJ1-2, with D uncertain. V dropped 3 bases and J dropped 5 bases, with 7 bases sitting between them. This CDR3 is built from 12 residues. Germline CDR1 MNHNS, CDR2 SASEGT. CDR3 protein: CASSERAYGYTF. As DNA, the CDR3 is TGTGCCAGCAGTGAGAGAGCTTATGGCTACACCTTC.

The chain carries TRBV6-5 and TRBJ1-3; D remains ambiguous. V lost 0 bases, J lost 4 bases, and 10 bases lay in between. The CDR3 loop spans 15 amino acids. Per the germline V gene, CDR1 is MNHEY and CDR2 is SVGAGI. The CDR3 reads CASSYSAAGGNTIYF. DNA for the CDR3: TGTGCCAGCAGTTACTCGGCGGCAGGAGGAAACACCATATATTTT.

The chain recombines TRBV4-1 with TRBJ2-7, with 9 bases matching TRBD1. There are 16 residues in the CDR3. V shed 3 bases and J 0 bases; nucleotides not matched to a gene: 6. Germline values: CDR1 MGHRA, CDR2 YSYEKL. The CDR3 DNA is TGCGCCAGCAGCCAGGGGGGACAGGGATTCTCCTACGAGCAGTACTTC. It encodes CASSQGGQGFSYEQYF.

The chain employs TRBV30 and TRBJ2-7; tentatively, D is TRBD1 (6 bases). The germline V gene encodes CDR1 GTSNPN and CDR2 SVGIG (reference sequence). Trimming removed 2 bases at V and 5 bases at J, with 10 bases between. This CDR3 spans 12 amino acids. In DNA form, the CDR3 reads TGTGCCTGGAGTCGACAGGTAAACGAGCAGTACTTC. Translation gives CAWSRQVNEQYF.

The rearrangement uses TRBV5-4 and TRBJ1-1; D uncertain. Germline V gene lookup returns CDR1 SGHNT and CDR2 YYREEE (reference sequence). The CDR3 runs 14 residues. Between the trimmed V and J ends, which lost 0 bases and 1 base, there was a span of 7 bases. The CDR3 reads CASSLGSGNTEAFF. CDR3 sequence (DNA): TGTGCCAGCAGCTTGGGATCGGGGAACACTGAAGCTTTCTTT. The full variable domain, with the rest looked up from reference TRBV5-4 and TRBJ1-1, is ETGVTQSPTHLIKTRGQQVTLRCSSQSGHNTVSWYQQALGQGPQFIFQYYREEENGRGNFPPRFSGLQFPNYSSELNVNALELDDSALYLCASSLGSGNTEAFFGQGTRLTVV.

In nucleotides, the CDR3 is TGCGCCAGCAGCTTGTGGGGATCGGAGAACACTGAAGCTTTCTTT. Its protein is CASSLWGSENTEAFF. The rearrangement links TRBV5-1 to TRBJ1-1; D call uncertain. This CDR3 is built from 15 residues. V shed 1 base and J shed 1 base, with 11 bases lying between them. Germline V lookup: CDR1 SGHRS, CDR2 YFSETQ.

The chain links TRBV5-5 to TRBJ2-2, with 9 bases matching TRBD1. This CDR3 is 14 amino acids long. J lost 7 bases, V lost 4 bases, and 5 bases had no gene match. Per germline, CDR1 SGHKS and CDR2 YYEKEE (reference sequence). CDR3 loop: CASSRDRAVGELFF. For the CDR3, the DNA is TGTGCCAGCAGCCGGGACAGGGCGGTCGGGGAGCTGTTTTTT.